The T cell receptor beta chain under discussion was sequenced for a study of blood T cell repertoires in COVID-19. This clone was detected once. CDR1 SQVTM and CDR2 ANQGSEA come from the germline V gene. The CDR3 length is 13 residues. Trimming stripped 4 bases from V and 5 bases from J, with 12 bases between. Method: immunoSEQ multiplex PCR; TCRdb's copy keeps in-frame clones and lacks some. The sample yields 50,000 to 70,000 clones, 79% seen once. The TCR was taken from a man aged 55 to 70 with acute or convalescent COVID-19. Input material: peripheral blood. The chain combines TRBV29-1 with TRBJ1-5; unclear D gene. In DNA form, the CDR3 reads TGCAGCGTTGGCCGGGGTCACGATCAGCCCCAGCATTTT. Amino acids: CSVGRGHDQPQHF.